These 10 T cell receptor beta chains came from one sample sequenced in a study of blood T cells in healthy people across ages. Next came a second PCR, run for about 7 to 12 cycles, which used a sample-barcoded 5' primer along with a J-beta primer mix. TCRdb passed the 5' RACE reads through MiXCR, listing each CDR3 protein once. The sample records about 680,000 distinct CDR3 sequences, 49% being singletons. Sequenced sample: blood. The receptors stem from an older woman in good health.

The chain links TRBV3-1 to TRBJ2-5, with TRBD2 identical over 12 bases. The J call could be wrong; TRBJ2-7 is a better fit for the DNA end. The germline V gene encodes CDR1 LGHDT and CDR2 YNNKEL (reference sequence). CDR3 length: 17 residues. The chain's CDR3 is CASSHHLAGGVSYEQYF. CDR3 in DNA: TGTGCCAGCAGCCATCACCTAGCGGGAGGGGTCTCCTACGAGCAGTACTTC.

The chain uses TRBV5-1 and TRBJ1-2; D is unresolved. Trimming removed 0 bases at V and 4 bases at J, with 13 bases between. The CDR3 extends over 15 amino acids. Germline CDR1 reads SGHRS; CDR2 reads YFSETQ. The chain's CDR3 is CASSLGAGVGYGYTF. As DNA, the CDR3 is TGCGCCAGCAGCTTGGGGGCGGGTGTCGGCTATGGCTACACCTTC.

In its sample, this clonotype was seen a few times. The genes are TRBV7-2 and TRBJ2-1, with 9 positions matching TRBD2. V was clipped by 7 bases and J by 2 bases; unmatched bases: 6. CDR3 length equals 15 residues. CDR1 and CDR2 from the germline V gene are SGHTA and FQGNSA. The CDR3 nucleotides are TGTGCCAGCACAAGACTAGCGGAGCCCTACAATGAGCAGTTCTTC. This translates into CASTRLAEPYNEQFF.

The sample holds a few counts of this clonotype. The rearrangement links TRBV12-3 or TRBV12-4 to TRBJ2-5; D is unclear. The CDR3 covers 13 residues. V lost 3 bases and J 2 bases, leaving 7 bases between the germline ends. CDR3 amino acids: CASSLMGQETQYF. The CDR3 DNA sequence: TGTGCCAGCAGTTTGATGGGACAAGAGACCCAGTACTTC.

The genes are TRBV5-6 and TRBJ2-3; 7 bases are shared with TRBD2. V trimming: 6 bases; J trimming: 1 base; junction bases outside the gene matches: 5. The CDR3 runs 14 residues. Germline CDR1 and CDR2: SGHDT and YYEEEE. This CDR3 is CASTLGRGTDTQYF. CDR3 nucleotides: TGTGCCAGCACCCTTGGGAGGGGCACAGATACGCAGTATTTT.

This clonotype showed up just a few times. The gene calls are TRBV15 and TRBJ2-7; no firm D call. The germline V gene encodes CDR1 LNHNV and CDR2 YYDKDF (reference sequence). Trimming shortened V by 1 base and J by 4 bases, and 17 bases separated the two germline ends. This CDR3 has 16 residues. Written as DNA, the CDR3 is TGTGCCACCAGCAGAGTAAGCCTAGGGCCGGTATACGAGCAGTACTTC. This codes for CATSRVSLGPVYEQYF.

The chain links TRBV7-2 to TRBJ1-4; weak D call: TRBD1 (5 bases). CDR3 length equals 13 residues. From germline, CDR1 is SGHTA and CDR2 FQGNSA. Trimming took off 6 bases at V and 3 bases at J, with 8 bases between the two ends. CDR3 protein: CASSSGPNEKLFF. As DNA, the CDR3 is TGTGCCAGCAGTTCGGGACCTAATGAAAAACTGTTTTTT.

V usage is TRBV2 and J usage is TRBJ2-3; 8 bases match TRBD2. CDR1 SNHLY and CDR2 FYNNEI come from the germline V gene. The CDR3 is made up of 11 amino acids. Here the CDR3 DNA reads TGTGGCGGGGGGTTCACAGATACGCAGTATTTT. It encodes CGGGFTDTQYF.

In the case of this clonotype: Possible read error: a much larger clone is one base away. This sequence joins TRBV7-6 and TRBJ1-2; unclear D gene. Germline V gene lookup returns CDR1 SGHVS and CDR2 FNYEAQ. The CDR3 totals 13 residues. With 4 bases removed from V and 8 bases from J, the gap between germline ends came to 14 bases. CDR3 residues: CASSCLPDRGYTF. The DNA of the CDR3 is TGTGCCAGCAGCTGCCTTCCGGACCGCGGCTACACCTTC.

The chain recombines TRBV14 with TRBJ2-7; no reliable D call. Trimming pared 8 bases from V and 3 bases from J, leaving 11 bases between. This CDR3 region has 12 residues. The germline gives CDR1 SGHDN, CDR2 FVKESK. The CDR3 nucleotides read TGTGCCAGCGGGGTCCTTGGCTACGAGCAGTACTTC. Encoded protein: CASGVLGYEQYF. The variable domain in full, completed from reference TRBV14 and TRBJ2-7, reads EAGVTQFPSHSVIEKGQTVTLRCDPISGHDNLYWYRRVMGKEIKFLLHFVKESKQDESGMPNNRFLAERTGGTYSTLKVQPAELEDSGVYFCASGVLGYEQYFGPGTRLTVT.